These 14 T cell receptor beta chains share one sample of origin, sequenced in a study of blood T cell repertoires in COVID-19. The repertoire was sequenced with immunoSEQ multiplex PCR; TCRdb's copy has only in-frame clones and lacks some. The profile shows 300,000 to 450,000 clones, approximately 90% of them singletons. The sample taken for sequencing was PBMCs or T cells enriched from blood (not recorded which). These receptors all come from a man aged 18 to 30 who had recovered from COVID-19.

The chain has TRBV7-2 and TRBJ1-5; D is uncertain. This CDR3 spans 13 amino acids. Germline loops: CDR1 SGHTA, CDR2 FQGNSA. The ends were cut back, 5 bases at V and 6 bases at J, with 11 bases in the middle. CDR3 residues: CASSPDGSQPQHF. The CDR3 DNA reads as TGTGCCAGCAGCCCCGACGGGAGTCAGCCCCAGCATTTT.

This sequence joins TRBV2 and TRBJ2-3; TRBD2 agrees at 12 bases. V was pared by 6 bases and J by 8 bases, with 12 bases of the junction left unmatched. The germline V gene encodes CDR1 SNHLY and CDR2 FYNNEI. This CDR3 has 16 amino acids. CDR3 DNA sequence: TGTGCCAGCAGCCCGGGACTAGCGGGTCTAGGGGGTACGCAGTATTTT. Translation gives CASSPGLAGLGGTQYF.

The rearrangement joins TRBV19 to TRBJ1-4; weak D call: TRBD1 (6 bases). The CDR3 spans 16 residues. V shed 3 bases and J shed 8 bases, with 19 bases lying between them. Germline lookup yields CDR1 LNHDA and CDR2 SQIVND (reference sequence). CDR3 region: CASSITGPAFAEKLFF. For the CDR3, the DNA is TGTGCCAGTAGTATTACAGGGCCGGCGTTTGCGGAAAAACTGTTTTTT. Drawing the rest from reference TRBV19 and TRBJ1-4, the complete variable domain is DGGITQSPKYLFRKEGQNVTLSCEQNLNHDAMYWYRQDPGQGLRLIYYSQIVNDFQKGDIAEGYSVSREKKESFPLTVTSAQKNPTAFYLCASSITGPAFAEKLFFGSGTQLSVL.

This clone occurred a few times. The chain carries TRBV12-5 and TRBJ1-5; D remains unclear. This CDR3 contains 14 residues. V shed 5 bases and J shed 7 bases, with 15 bases lying between them. The V gene's germline CDR1 is LGHNT and CDR2 FRNRAP. CDR3 DNA: TGTGCTAGTGGTCCCCAATCGGGTAGACAGCCCCAGCATTTT. Residues: CASGPQSGRQPQHF. Combining the CDR3 with reference TRBV12-5 and TRBJ1-5 gives the whole variable domain DARVTQTPRHKVTEMGQEVTMRCQPILGHNTVFWYRQTMMQGLELLAYFRNRAPLDDSGMPKDRFSAEMPDATLATLKIQPSEPRDSAVYFCASGPQSGRQPQHFGDGTRLSIL.

This clone was observed a handful of times. V gene TRBV6-5 combines with J gene TRBJ1-1; D gene uncertain. This CDR3 region has 15 residues. Germline V gives CDR1 MNHEY, CDR2 SVGAGI. Trimming cost V 8 bases and J 1 base, with 17 bases left between them. Here the CDR3 reads CASHKSFRGNTEAFF. The DNA of the CDR3 is TGTGCCAGCCATAAATCTTTCCGAGGGAACACTGAAGCTTTCTTT.

The chain is built from TRBV4-2 and TRBJ2-5, with D hard to call. Between the trimmed V and J ends, which lost 0 bases and 5 bases, there was a span of 7 bases. Germline V lookup: CDR1 LGHNA, CDR2 YNFKEQ. CDR3 size: 13 residues. The chain's CDR3 is CASSQDLSETQYF. CDR3 coding DNA: TGTGCCAGCAGCCAAGATCTAAGCGAGACCCAGTACTTC.

The chain carries TRBV19 and TRBJ1-6; D is ambiguous. The V gene lost 7 bases and the J gene lost 6 bases, with 19 bases spanning the gap. CDR3 length: 16 amino acids. CDR1 is LNHDA and CDR2 is SQIVND in the germline V gene (reference sequence). Here the CDR3 DNA reads TGTGCCAGTAACTTAGGAGGACGGATTTCTAATTCACCCCTCCACTTT. Translating it yields CASNLGGRISNSPLHF.

V usage is TRBV7-8 and J usage is TRBJ2-3; D gene ambiguous. The germline V gene has CDR1 SGHVS and CDR2 FQNEAQ. Trimming cost V 0 bases and J 2 bases, with 6 bases left between them. There are 14 residues in the CDR3. CDR3 nucleotides: TGTGCCAGCAGCTTAGCGTCATTCACAGATACGCAGTATTTT. Its translation: CASSLASFTDTQYF.

The rearrangement links TRBV30 to TRBJ2-3; TRBD2 matches 10 bases. Germline-derived CDR1 and CDR2 are GTSNPN and SVGIG (reference sequence). The CDR3 spans 18 residues. V lost 0 bases, J lost 1 base, and 10 bases stayed unmatched. CDR3 DNA: TGTGCCTGGAGTGTACGGGCTAGCGGGAGATTGGGCACAGATACGCAGTATTTT. Translated, it gives CAWSVRASGRLGTDTQYF.

The genes are TRBV3-1 (or the pseudogene TRBV3-2) and TRBJ2-3, with TRBD2 identical over 14 bases. In germline, CDR1 is LGHDT, CDR2 YNNKEL (reference sequence). This CDR3 region has 17 residues. V gave up 5 bases and J gave up 5 bases; unmatched junction bases: 9. Here the CDR3 DNA reads TGTGCCAGCAGCGATCATGGACTAGCGGGAGGTGGAGATACGCAGTATTTT. This codes for CASSDHGLAGGGDTQYF.

The chain has TRBV7-9 and TRBJ2-1, with 7 bases identical to TRBD1. CDR1 is SEHNR and CDR2 is FQNEAQ in the germline V gene (reference sequence). CDR3 length: 15 amino acids. Trimming at V came to 5 bases and at J to 0 bases, leaving 4 bases not matched to a gene. Here the CDR3 reads CASSKQGSSYNEQFF. DNA for the CDR3: TGTGCCAGCAGCAAACAGGGGAGCTCCTACAATGAGCAGTTCTTC. Full variable domain (rest looked up from reference TRBV7-9 and TRBJ2-1): DTGVSQNPRHKITKRGQNVTFRCDPISEHNRLYWYRQTLGQGPEFLTYFQNEAQLEKSRLLSDRFSAERPKGSFSTLEIQRTEQGDSAMYLCASSKQGSSYNEQFFGPGTRLTVL.

This clone has just one count. The chain joins TRBV15 to TRBJ1-1, with D possibly matching TRBD1 (6 bases). Looked up from germline, CDR1 is LNHNV and CDR2 is YYDKDF (reference sequence). V was pared by 7 bases and J by 1 base, with 10 bases between. The CDR3 totals 13 residues. CDR3 loop: CATKVGQNTEAFF. Here the CDR3 DNA reads TGTGCCACCAAAGTGGGACAGAACACTGAAGCTTTCTTT.

The genes are TRBV9 and TRBJ2-5, with 7 bases lining up with TRBD2. The junction had 6 bases not matched to a gene; V was cut back by 0 bases and J by 1 base. CDR1 SGDLS and CDR2 YYNGEE come from the germline V gene. The CDR3 contains 16 residues. CDR3 residues: CASSVAQAGIQETQYF. For the CDR3, the DNA is TGTGCCAGCAGCGTAGCTCAAGCGGGGATCCAAGAGACCCAGTACTTC.

V gene TRBV11-2 combines with J gene TRBJ2-1; 9 bases match TRBD1. CDR3 length equals 16 residues. CDR1 is SGHAT, CDR2 FQNNGV, per germline. V lost 4 bases and J lost 7; bases outside the gene matches: 11. CDR3 in amino acids: CASSWYRGRSLNEQFF. The CDR3 coding sequence is TGTGCCAGCAGCTGGTACAGGGGGCGCAGCTTAAATGAGCAGTTCTTC.